Listed below are T cell receptor beta chains from one sample, sequenced in a study of T cells in Graves' hyperthyroidism and ophthalmopathy. TCRdb re-analysed the multiplex PCR reads in MiXCR, keeping a single row per CDR3 protein. Here the sample spans 350,000 to 500,000 distinct CDR3 sequences, roughly 15% being singletons. The sequenced sample was blood. All receptors come from a woman younger than 30 with Graves' hyperthyroidism. Each CDR3 is given with its conserved first and last residue. The D gene is left open where the match is weak. Clone size is shown for a subset of rows, as once, few, many or a class of expanded clone.

j_call clone_size d_call v_call cdr3_nt cdr3_aa
TRBJ2-1 many NA TRBV7-3 TGTGCCAGCAGCCCGAGTAGTCACAATGAGCAGTTCTTC CASSPSSHNEQFF
TRBJ2-1 NA NA TRBV4-2 TGTGCCAGCAGCCAAATCGGCGGGAAGGGCGATGAGCAGTTCTTC CASSQIGGKGDEQFF
TRBJ2-7 many TRBD2 TRBV14 TGTGCCAGCAGCCCTCTCGCGGGAGCAGACTACGAGCAGTACTTC CASSPLAGADYEQYF
TRBJ1-4 NA TRBD1 TRBV30 TGTGCCTGGAGCCCGGGACAGGGCCAAAAACTGTTTTTT CAWSPGQGQKLFF
TRBJ2-1 many NA TRBV5-1 TGCGCCAGCATCATCGACGGACCCACCTCCTACAATGAGCAGTTCTTC CASIIDGPTSYNEQFF
TRBJ2-7 many TRBD2 TRBV18 TGTGCCAGCTCACCAAGGCTAGCGGGAGACTACGAGCAGTACTTC CASSPRLAGDYEQYF
TRBJ1-4 many NA TRBV28 TGTGCCAGCAGTTTACGGGGGCCCATGGCTAATGAAAAACTGTTTTTT CASSLRGPMANEKLFF
TRBJ2-7 few TRBD1 TRBV6-1 TGTGCCAGCAGTGTCTCTGCATGGACAGGCGCCTCCTACGAGCAGTACTTC CASSVSAWTGASYEQYF
TRBJ2-3 NA TRBD2 TRBV5-1 TGCGCCAGCAGAAGACTAGCGGGATTCACAGATACGCAGTATTTT CASRRLAGFTDTQYF
TRBJ2-5 NA TRBD1 TRBV4-1 TGCGCCGGCAGCCGAGTTCCCGGGACAGGGGACCCCCTGCCTCAAGAGACCCAGTACTTC CAGSRVPGTGDPLPQETQYF
TRBJ1-5 many NA TRBV20-1 TGCAGTGCTAGCGAACAGGGAGTAAGTAGCAATCAGCCCCAGCATTTT CSASEQGVSSNQPQHF
TRBJ1-6 NA NA TRBV13 TGTGCCAGCAGCTTACAGGGTAAATCCTATAATTCACCCCTCCACTTT CASSLQGKSYNSPLHF
TRBJ2-7 many TRBD1 TRBV5-1 TGCGCCAGCAGCTTGGCGGGGACAGGATTTGACGAGCAGTACTTC CASSLAGTGFDEQYF
TRBJ1-4 few TRBD1 TRBV27 TGTGCCAGCAGGGAGACAGGGGGCGATTATGAAAAACTGTTTTTT CASRETGGDYEKLFF
TRBJ2-7 once NA TRBV6-9 TGTGCCAGCAGTTACCTGGCAGCCCGAAGCTCCTACGAGCAGTACTTC CASSYLAARSSYEQYF
TRBJ2-7 many NA TRBV7-2 TGTGCCAGCAGCTTTTATTTTGACGAGCAGTACTTC CASSFYFDEQYF